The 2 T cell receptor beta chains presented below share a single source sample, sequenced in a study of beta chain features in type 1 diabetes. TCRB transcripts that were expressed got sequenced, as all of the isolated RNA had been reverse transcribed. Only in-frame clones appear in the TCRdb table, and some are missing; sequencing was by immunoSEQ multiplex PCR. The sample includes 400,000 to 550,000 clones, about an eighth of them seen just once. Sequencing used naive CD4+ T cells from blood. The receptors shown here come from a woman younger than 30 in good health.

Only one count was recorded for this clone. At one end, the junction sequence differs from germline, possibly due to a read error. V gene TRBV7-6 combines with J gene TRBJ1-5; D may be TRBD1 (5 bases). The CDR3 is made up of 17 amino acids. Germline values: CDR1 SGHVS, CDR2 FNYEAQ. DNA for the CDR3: TGTGCCAGCAGCTTAGCGCGGTTTGGAGACAGCAAGCAGCCCCAGCATTTT. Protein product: CASSLARFGDSKQPQHF.

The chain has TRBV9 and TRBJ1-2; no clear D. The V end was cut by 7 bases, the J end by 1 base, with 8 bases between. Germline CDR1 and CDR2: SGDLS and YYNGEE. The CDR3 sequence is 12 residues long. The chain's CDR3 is CASSGINYGYTF. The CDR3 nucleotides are TGTGCCAGCTCGGGGATTAACTATGGCTACACCTTC.